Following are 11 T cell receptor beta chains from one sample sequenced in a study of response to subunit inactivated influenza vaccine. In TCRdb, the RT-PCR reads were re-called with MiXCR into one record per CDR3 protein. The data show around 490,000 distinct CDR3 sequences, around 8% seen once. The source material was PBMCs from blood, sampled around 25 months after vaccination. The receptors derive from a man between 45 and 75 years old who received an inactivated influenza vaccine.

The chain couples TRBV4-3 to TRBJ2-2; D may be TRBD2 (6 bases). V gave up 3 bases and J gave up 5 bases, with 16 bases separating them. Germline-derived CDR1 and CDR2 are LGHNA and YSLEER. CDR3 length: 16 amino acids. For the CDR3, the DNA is TGCGCCAGCAGCCACAAGACGGGAGCCTTAACCGGGGAGCTGTTTTTT. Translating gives CASSHKTGALTGELFF.

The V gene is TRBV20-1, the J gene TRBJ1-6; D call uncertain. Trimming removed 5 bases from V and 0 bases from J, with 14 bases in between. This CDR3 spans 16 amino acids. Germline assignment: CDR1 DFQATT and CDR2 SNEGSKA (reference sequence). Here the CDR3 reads CSAVVRVSSYNSPLHF. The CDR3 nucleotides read TGCAGTGCTGTGGTGAGGGTTAGCTCCTATAATTCACCCCTCCACTTT.

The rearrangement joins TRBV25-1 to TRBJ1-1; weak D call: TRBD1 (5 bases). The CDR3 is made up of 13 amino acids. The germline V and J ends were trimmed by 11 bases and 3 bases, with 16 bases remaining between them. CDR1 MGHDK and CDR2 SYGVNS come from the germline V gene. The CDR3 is CAPGAPGDTEAFF. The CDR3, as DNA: TGTGCCCCTGGGGCCCCGGGGGACACTGAAGCTTTCTTT.

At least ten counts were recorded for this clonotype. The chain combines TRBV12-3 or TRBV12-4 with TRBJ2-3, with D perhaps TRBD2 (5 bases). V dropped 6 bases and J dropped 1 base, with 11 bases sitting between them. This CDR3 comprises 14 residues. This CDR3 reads CASRQRSGTDTQYF. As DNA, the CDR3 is TGTGCCAGCAGACAGCGGTCAGGCACAGATACGCAGTATTTT.

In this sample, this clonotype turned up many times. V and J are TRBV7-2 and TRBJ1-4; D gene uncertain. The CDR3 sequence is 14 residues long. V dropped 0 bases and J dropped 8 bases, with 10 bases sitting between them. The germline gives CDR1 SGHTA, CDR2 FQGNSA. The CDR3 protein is CASSLAPTSEKLFF. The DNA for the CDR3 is TGTGCCAGCAGCTTAGCTCCAACGTCGGAAAAACTGTTTTTT.

Here the CDR3 reads CASSLEGQANQPQHF. The CDR3 DNA reads as TGTGCCAGCAGTTTAGAGGGACAGGCGAATCAGCCCCAGCATTTT. V and J are TRBV12-3 or TRBV12-4 and TRBJ1-5; 8 bases are shared with TRBD1. The CDR3 consists of 15 residues. V was clipped by 1 base and J by 4 bases; unmatched bases: 3.

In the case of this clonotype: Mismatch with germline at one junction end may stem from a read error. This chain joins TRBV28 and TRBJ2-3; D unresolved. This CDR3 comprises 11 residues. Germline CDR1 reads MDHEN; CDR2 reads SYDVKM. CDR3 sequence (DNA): TGTGCCAGCAGAAGCACATATACGCAGTATTTT. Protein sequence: CASRSTYTQYF.

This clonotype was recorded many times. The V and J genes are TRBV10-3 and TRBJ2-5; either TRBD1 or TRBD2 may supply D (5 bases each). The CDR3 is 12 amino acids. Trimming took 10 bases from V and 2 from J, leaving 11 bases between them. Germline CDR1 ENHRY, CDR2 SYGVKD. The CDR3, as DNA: TGTGCCACCGGGGACGGGCAAGAGACCCAGTACTTC. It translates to CATGDGQETQYF.

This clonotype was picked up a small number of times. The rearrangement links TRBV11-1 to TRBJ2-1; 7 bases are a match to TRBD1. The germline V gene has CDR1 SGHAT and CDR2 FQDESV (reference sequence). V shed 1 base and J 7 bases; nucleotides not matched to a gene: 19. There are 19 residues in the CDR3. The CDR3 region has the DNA TGTGCCAGCAGCTTAGGACAGGGAAGAACCCCAGCCTCCGAAAATGAGCAGTTCTTC. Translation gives CASSLGQGRTPASENEQFF.

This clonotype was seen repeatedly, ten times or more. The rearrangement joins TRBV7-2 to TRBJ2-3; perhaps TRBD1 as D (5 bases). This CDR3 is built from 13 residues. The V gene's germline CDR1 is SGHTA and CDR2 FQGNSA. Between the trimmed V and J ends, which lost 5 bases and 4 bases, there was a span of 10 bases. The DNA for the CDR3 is TGTGCCAGCAGCCCCCGACAGCCAGATACGCAGTATTTT. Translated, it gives CASSPRQPDTQYF.

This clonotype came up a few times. DNA for the CDR3: TGCAGTGCTAGAGATCCCCGGGGTAGCGGGGGCACAGATACGCAGTATTTT. Its translation is CSARDPRGSGGTDTQYF. The gene calls are TRBV20-1 and TRBJ2-3, with 8 bases lining up with TRBD2. The CDR3 is 17 amino acids. Trimming removed 0 bases from V and 1 base from J; junction bases left unmatched: 9. Germline V lookup: CDR1 DFQATT, CDR2 SNEGSKA (reference sequence).